The clone carrying this T cell receptor beta chain appeared once. These data belong to a study of shared clonotypes between healthy human individuals. The assay was immunoSEQ multiplex PCR, and TCRdb's table has in-frame clones only and misses some. The sample lists about 1.4 million clones, over 95% occurring once. The CDR3 has 17 residues. Germline values: CDR1 PRHDT, CDR2 FYEKMQ (reference sequence). J lost 5 bases, V lost 6 bases, and 11 bases had no gene match. The chain has TRBV13 and TRBJ2-5, with TRBD2 matching over 14 bases. The sequenced material came from naive CD4+ T cells sorted from blood. As to subset: CD45RA+ positively selected. The clonotype was recovered from a man between 25 and 39 years old in good health. DNA for the CDR3: TGTGCCAGCAGTTTCCTTATGGGACTAGCGGGAGTTGAGACCCAGTACTTC. Protein product: CASSFLMGLAGVETQYF.